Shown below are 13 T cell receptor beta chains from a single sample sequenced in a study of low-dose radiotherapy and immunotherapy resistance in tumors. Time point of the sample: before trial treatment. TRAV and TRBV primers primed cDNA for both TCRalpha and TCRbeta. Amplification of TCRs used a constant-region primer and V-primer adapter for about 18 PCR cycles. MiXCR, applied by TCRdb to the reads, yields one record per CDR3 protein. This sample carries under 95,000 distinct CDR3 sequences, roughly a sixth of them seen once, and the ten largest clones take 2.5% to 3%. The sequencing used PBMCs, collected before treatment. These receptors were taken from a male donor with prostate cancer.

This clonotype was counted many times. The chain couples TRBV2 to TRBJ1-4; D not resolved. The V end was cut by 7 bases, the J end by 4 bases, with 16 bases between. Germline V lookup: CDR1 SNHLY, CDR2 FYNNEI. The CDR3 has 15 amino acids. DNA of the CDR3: TGTGCCAGCAAGTCGGGGAGGTTGGATAATGAAAAACTGTTTTTT. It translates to CASKSGRLDNEKLFF.

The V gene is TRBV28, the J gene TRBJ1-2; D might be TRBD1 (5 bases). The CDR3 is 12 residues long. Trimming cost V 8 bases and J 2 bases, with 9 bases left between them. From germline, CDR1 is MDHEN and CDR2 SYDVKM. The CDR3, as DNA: TGTGCCAGCGGACAAAGCAACTATGGCTACACCTTC. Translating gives CASGQSNYGYTF.

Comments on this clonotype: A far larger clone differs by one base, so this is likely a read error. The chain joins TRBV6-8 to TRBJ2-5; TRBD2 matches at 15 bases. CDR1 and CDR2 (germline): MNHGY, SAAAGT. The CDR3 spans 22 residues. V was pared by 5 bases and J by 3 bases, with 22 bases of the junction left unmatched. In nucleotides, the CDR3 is TGTGCCAGCAGTGAAATCCCCTGGACTAGCGGGGGGGCCTCTCCCCACAAAGAGACCCAGTACTTC. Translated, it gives CASSEIPWTSGGASPHKETQYF.

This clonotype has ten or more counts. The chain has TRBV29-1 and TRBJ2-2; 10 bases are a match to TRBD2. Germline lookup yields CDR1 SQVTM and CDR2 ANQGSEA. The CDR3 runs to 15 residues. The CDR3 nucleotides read TGCACCCCGACCTTACTAGCGGGGCTAGGCGGGGAGCTGTTTTTT. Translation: CTPTLLAGLGGELFF.

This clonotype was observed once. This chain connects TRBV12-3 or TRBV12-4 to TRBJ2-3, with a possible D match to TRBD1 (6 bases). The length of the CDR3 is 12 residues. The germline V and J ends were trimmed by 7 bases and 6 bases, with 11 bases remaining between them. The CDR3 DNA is TGTGCCAGCACCCTTACAGGGGATACGCAGTATTTT. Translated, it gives CASTLTGDTQYF.

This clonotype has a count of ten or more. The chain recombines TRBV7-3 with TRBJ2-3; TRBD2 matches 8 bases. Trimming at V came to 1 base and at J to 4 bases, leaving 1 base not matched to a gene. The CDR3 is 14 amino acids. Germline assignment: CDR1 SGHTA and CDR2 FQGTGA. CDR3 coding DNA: TGTGCCAGCAGCTTAAACGGGGGGGCAGATACGCAGTATTTT. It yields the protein CASSLNGGADTQYF.

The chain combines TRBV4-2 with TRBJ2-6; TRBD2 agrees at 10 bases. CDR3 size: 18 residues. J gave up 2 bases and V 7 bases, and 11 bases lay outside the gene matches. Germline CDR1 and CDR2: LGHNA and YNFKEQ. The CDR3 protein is CASTPNSGGVAGANVLTF. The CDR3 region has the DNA TGTGCCAGCACCCCCAACAGCGGGGGGGTAGCTGGGGCCAACGTCCTGACTTTC.

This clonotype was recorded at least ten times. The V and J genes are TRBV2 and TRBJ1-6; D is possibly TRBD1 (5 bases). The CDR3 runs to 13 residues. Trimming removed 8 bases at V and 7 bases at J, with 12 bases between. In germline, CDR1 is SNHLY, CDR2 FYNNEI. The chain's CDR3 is CASGQGNNSPLHF. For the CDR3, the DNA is TGTGCCAGCGGGCAGGGAAACAATTCACCCCTCCACTTT.

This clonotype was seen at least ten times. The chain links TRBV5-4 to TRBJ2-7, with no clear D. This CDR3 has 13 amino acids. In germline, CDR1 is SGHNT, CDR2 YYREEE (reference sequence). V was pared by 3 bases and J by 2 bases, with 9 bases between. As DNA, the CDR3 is TGTGCCAGCAGCTCCGCAAACACCTACGAGCAGTACTTC. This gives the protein CASSSANTYEQYF.

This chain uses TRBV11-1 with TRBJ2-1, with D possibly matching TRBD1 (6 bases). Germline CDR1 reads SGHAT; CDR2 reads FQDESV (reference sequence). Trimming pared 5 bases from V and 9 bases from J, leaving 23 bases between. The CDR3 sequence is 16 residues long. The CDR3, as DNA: TGTGCCAGCAGCCGCATTACGGACTGGGGGCCGCCTGAGCAGTTCTTC. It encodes CASSRITDWGPPEQFF. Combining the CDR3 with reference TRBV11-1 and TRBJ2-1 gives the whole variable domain EAEVAQSPRYKITEKSQAVAFWCDPISGHATLYWYRQILGQGPELLVQFQDESVVDDSQLPKDRFSAERLKGVDSTLKIQPAELGDSAMYLCASSRITDWGPPEQFFGPGTRLTVL.

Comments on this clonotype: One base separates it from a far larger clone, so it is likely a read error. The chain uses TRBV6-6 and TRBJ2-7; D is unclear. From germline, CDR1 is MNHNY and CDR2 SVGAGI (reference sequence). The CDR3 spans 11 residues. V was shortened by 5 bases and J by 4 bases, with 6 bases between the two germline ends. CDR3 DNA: TGTGCCAGCAGTGAGATATACGAGCAGTACTTC. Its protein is CASSEIYEQYF.

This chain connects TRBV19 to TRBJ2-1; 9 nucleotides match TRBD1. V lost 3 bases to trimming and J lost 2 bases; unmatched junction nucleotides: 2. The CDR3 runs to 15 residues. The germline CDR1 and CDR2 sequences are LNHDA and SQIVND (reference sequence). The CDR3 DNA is TGTGCCAGTAGTATCGGGGACAGGGCCTACAATGAGCAGTTCTTC. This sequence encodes CASSIGDRAYNEQFF.

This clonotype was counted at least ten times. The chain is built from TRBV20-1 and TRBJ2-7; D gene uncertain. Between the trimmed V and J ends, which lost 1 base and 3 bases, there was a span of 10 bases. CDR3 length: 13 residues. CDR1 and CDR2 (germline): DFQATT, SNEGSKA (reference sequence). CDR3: CSARVGGRYEQYF. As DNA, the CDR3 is TGCAGTGCTAGAGTTGGCGGCCGCTACGAGCAGTACTTC.